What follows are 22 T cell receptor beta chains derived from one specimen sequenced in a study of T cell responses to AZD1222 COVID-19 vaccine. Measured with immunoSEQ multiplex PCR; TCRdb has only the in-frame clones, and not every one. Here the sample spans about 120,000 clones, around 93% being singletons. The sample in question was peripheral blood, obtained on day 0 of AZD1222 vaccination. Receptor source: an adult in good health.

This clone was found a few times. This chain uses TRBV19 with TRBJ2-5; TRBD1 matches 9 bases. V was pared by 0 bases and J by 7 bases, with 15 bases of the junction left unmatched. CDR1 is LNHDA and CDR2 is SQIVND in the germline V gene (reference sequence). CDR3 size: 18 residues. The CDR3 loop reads CASSIEGPGQGFRGTQYF. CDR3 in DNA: TGTGCCAGTAGTATAGAAGGCCCGGGACAGGGATTTAGGGGGACCCAGTACTTC.

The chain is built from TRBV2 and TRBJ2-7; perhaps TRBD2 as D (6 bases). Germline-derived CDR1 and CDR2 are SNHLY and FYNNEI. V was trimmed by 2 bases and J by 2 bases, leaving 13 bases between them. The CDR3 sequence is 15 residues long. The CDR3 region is CASSELTAGTYEQYF. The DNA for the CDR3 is TGTGCCAGCAGTGAATTAACCGCGGGAACCTACGAGCAGTACTTC.

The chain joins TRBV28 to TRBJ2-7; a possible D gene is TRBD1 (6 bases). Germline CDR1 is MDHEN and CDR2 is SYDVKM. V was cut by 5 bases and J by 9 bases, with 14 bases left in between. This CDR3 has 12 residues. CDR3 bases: TGTGCCAGCAGTCTTCGACAGGTGAGGCAGTACTTC. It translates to CASSLRQVRQYF.

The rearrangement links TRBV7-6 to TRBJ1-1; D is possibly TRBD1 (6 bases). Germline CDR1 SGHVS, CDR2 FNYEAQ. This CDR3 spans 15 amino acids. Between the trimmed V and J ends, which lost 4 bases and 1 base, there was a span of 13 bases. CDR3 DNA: TGTGCCAGCAGCTCTTGGGGGGGACAGAACACTGAAGCTTTCTTT. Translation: CASSSWGGQNTEAFF. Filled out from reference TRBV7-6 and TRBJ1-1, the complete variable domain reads GAGVSQSPRYKVTKRGQDVALRCDPISGHVSLYWYRQALGQGPEFLTYFNYEAQQDKSGLPNDRFSAERPEGSISTLTIQRTEQRDSAMYRCASSSWGGQNTEAFFGQGTRLTVV.

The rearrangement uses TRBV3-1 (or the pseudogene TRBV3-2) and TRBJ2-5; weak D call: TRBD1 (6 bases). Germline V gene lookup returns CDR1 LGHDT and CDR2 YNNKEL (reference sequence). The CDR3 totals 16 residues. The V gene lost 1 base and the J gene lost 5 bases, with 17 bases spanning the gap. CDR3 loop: CASSQVRQGIGETQYF. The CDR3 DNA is TGTGCCAGCAGCCAAGTAAGGCAGGGGATCGGGGAGACCCAGTACTTC.

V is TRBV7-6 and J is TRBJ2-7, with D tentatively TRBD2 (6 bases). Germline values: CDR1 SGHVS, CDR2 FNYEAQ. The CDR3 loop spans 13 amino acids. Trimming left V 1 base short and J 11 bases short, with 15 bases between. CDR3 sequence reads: CASSLGGTGEEYF. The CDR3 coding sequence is TGTGCCAGCAGCTTAGGGGGAACCGGGGAGGAGTACTTC.

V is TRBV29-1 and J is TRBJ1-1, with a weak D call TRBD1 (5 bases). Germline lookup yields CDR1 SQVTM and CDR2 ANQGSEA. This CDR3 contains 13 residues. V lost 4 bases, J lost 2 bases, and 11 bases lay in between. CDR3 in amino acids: CSVGPGLNTEAFF. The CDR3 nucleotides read TGCAGCGTTGGACCAGGGCTAAACACTGAAGCTTTCTTT.

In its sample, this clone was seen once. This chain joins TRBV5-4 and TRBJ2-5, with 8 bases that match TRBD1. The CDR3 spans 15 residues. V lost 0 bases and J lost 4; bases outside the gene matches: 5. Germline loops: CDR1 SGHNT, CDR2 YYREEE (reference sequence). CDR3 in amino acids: CASSLALDRGETQYF. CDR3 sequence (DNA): TGTGCCAGCAGCTTGGCCCTCGACAGGGGAGAGACCCAGTACTTC.

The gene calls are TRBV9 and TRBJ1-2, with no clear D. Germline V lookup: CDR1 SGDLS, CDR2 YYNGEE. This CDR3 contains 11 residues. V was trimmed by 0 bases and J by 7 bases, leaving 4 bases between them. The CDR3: CASSVGLGYTF. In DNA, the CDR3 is TGTGCCAGCAGCGTAGGACTTGGCTACACCTTC.

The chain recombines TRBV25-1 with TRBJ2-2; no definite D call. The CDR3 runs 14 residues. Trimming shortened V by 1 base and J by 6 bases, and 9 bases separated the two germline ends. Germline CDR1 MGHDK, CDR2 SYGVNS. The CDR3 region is CASSELLQSGELFF. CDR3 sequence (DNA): TGTGCCAGCAGTGAATTATTACAGTCCGGGGAGCTGTTTTTT.

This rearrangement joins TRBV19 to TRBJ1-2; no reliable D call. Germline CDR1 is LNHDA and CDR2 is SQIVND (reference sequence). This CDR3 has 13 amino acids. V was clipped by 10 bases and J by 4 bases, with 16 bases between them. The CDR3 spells CATSISGPYGYTF. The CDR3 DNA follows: TGTGCCACCAGTATCTCGGGTCCCTATGGCTACACCTTC.

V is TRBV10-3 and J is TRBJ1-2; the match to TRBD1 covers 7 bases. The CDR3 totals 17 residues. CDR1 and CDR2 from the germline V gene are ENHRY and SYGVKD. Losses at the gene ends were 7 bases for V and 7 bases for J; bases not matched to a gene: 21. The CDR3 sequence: CAITYRDRTNRITGYTF. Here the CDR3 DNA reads TGTGCCATCACTTACCGGGACAGAACCAACAGAATTACTGGCTACACCTTC.

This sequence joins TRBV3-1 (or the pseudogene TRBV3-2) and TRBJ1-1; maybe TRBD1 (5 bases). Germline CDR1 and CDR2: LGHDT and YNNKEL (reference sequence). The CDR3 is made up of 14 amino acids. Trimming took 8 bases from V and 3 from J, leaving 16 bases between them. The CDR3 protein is CASGASESDTEAFF. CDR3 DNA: TGTGCCAGCGGGGCAAGTGAATCGGACACTGAAGCTTTCTTT.

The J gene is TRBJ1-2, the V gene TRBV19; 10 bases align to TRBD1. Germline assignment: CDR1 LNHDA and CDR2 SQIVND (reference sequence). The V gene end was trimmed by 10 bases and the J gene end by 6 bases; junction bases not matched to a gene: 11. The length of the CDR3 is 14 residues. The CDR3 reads CATKDRGLSDGYTF. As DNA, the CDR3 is TGTGCCACCAAAGACAGGGGGCTGTCGGATGGCTACACCTTC.

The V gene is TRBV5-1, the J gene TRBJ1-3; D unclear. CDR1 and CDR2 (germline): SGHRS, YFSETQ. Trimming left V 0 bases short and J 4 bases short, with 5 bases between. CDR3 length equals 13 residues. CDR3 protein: CASSLGDGNTIYF. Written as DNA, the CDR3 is TGCGCCAGCAGCTTGGGAGACGGAAACACCATATATTTT.

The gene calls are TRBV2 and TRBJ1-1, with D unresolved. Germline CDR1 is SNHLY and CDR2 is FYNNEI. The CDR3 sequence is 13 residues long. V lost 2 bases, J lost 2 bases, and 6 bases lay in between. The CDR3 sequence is CASSESLNTEAFF. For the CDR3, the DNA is TGTGCCAGCAGTGAAAGCCTAAACACTGAAGCTTTCTTT.

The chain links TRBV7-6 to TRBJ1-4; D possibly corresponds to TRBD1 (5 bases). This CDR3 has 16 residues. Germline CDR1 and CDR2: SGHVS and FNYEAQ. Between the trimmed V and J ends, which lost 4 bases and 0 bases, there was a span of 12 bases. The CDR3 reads CASSSQGPATNEKLFF. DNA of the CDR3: TGTGCCAGCAGCTCGCAGGGACCGGCAACTAATGAAAAACTGTTTTTT.

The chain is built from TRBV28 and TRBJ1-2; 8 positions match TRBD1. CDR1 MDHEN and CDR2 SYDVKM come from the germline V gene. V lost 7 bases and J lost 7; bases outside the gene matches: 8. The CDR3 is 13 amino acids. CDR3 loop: CASTFRTGSGYTF. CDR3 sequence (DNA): TGTGCCAGCACCTTCAGGACAGGGTCTGGCTACACCTTC.

CDR3 in DNA: TGTGCCAGTAGTATCAAGGGGGGCCCTAATCAGCCCCAGCATTTT. Its translation: CASSIKGGPNQPQHF. V gene TRBV19 combines with J gene TRBJ1-5, with D perhaps matching TRBD1 (6 bases). Germline V gene data show CDR1 as LNHDA and CDR2 as SQIVND (reference sequence). This CDR3 contains 15 residues. V shed 3 bases and J shed 4 bases, with 13 bases lying between them. Full variable domain (missing parts from reference TRBV19 and TRBJ1-5): DGGITQSPKYLFRKEGQNVTLSCEQNLNHDAMYWYRQDPGQGLRLIYYSQIVNDFQKGDIAEGYSVSREKKESFPLTVTSAQKNPTAFYLCASSIKGGPNQPQHFGDGTRLSIL.

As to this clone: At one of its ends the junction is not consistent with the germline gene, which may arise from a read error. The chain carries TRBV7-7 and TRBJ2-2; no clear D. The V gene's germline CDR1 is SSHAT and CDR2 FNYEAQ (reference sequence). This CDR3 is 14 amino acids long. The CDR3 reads CASSLLPETGELFF. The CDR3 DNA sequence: TGTGCTAGCAGCTTACTTCCAGAGACCGGGGAGCTGTTTTTT.

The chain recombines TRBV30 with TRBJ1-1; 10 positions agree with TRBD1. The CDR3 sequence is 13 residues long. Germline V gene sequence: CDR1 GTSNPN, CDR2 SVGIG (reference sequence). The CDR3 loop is CASTGTGDTEAFF. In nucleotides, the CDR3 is TGTGCTTCCACAGGGACAGGGGACACTGAAGCTTTCTTT. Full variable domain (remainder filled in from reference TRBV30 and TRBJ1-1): SQTIHQWPATLVQPVGSPLSLECTVEGTSNPNLYWYRQAAGRGLQLLFYSVGIGQISSEVPQNLSASRPQDRQFILSSKKLLLSDSGFYLCASTGTGDTEAFFGQGTRLTVV.

The CDR3 is CASSDGYEQYF. CDR3 coding DNA: TGTGCCAGCAGTGACGGCTACGAGCAGTACTTC. The chain is built from TRBV7-2 and TRBJ2-7, with D unclear. Germline V lookup: CDR1 SGHTA, CDR2 FQGNSA. V dropped 6 bases and J dropped 3 bases, with 6 bases sitting between them. The CDR3 runs 11 residues. The full variable domain, rest sourced from reference TRBV7-2 and TRBJ2-7, is GAGVSQSPSNKVTEKGKDVELRCDPISGHTALYWYRQSLGQGLEFLIYFQGNSAPDKSGLPSDRFSAERTGGSVSTLTIQRTQQEDSAVYLCASSDGYEQYFGPGTRLTVT.